One and the same sample provided the 20 T cell receptor beta chains below, sequenced in a study of cytomegalovirus exposure and HLA in healthy donors. The PCR had 60 Vbeta and 13 Jbeta primers. Assay: immunoSEQ multiplex PCR; the TCRdb copy retains only in-frame clones and omits some. Its clone listing holds roughly 88,000 clones. Material: PBMCs. The source of these receptors is a man aged 50 or older in good health and CMV-seropositive.

J is TRBJ2-1 and V is TRBV19; 12 bases are shared with TRBD2. The germline V gene encodes CDR1 LNHDA and CDR2 SQIVND (reference sequence). The CDR3 loop spans 15 amino acids. Trimming took 9 bases from V and 5 from J; bases not matched to a gene: 8. The CDR3 spells CASQLAGGLDNEQFF. The CDR3 region has the DNA TGTGCCAGCCAGCTAGCGGGAGGGCTCGACAATGAGCAGTTCTTC.

The chain uses TRBV7-2 and TRBJ1-2; TRBD1 matches at 7 bases. Germline V gene lookup returns CDR1 SGHTA and CDR2 FQGNSA. The CDR3 covers 14 residues. The V segment lost 4 bases and the J segment 6 bases; nucleotides outside the gene matches: 8. For the CDR3, the DNA is TGTGCCAGCAGCTCGAATCAGGGGGTCAATGGCTACACCTTC. The encoded protein is CASSSNQGVNGYTF.

The rearrangement joins TRBV14 to TRBJ2-3; TRBD2 is a possible D gene (6 bases). Germline assignment: CDR1 SGHDN and CDR2 FVKESK. The CDR3 runs to 15 residues. Trimming took off 4 bases at V and 6 bases at J, with 17 bases between the two ends. The CDR3 sequence is CASSPLGTARDTQYF. The CDR3 DNA follows: TGTGCCAGCAGCCCCCTGGGGACTGCAAGGGATACGCAGTATTTT.

The chain joins TRBV7-9 to TRBJ1-1; perhaps TRBD1 as D (6 bases). Between the trimmed V and J ends, which lost 4 bases and 0 bases, there was a span of 9 bases. The CDR3 length is 14 residues. The germline V gene has CDR1 SEHNR and CDR2 FQNEAQ (reference sequence). The CDR3 sequence is CASSSDRMNTEAFF. The DNA of the CDR3 is TGTGCCAGCAGCTCAGACAGGATGAACACTGAAGCTTTCTTT.

The genes are TRBV5-4 and TRBJ2-3; 8 bases are a match to TRBD2. Germline lookup yields CDR1 SGHNT and CDR2 YYREEE (reference sequence). V shed 5 bases, J shed 3 bases, and the junction held 5 bases outside the gene matches. The CDR3 extends over 14 amino acids. In nucleotides, the CDR3 is TGTGCCAGCAGAGGCGGGGGGCGTACAGATACGCAGTATTTT. This translates into CASRGGGRTDTQYF.

The gene calls are TRBV7-2 and TRBJ1-2, with 7 nucleotides matching TRBD1. The CDR3 contains 17 residues. From germline, CDR1 is SGHTA and CDR2 FQGNSA. V trimming: 1 base; J trimming: 3 bases; junction bases outside the gene matches: 11. CDR3 sequence (DNA): TGTGCCAGCAGCTTAGAGGAGACAGGGTCCTTGGACTATGGCTACACCTTC. Amino acids: CASSLEETGSLDYGYTF.

J is TRBJ2-2 and V is TRBV5-1, with a weak D call TRBD1 (5 bases). With 0 bases removed from V and 3 bases from J, the gap between germline ends came to 12 bases. The CDR3 has 16 amino acids. Germline V gene sequence: CDR1 SGHRS, CDR2 YFSETQ. The chain's CDR3 is CASSLAGRVDTGELFF. DNA of the CDR3: TGCGCCAGCAGCTTGGCCGGCAGGGTAGACACCGGGGAGCTGTTTTTT. Variable domain in full (rest from reference TRBV5-1 and TRBJ2-2): KAGVTQTPRYLIKTRGQQVTLSCSPISGHRSVSWYQQTPGQGLQFLFEYFSETQRNKGNFPGRFSGRQFSNSRSEMNVSTLELGDSALYLCASSLAGRVDTGELFFGEGSRLTVL.

V is TRBV5-1 and J is TRBJ2-1, with 12 bases that match TRBD2. In germline, CDR1 is SGHRS, CDR2 YFSETQ. The J segment lost 6 bases and the V segment lost 2 bases, leaving 3 bases of the junction unmatched. This CDR3 spans 15 amino acids. The CDR3 sequence: CASSFLAGGVNEQFF. The CDR3, as DNA: TGCGCCAGCAGCTTCCTAGCGGGAGGGGTCAATGAGCAGTTCTTC. Combining the CDR3 with reference TRBV5-1 and TRBJ2-1 gives the whole variable domain KAGVTQTPRYLIKTRGQQVTLSCSPISGHRSVSWYQQTPGQGLQFLFEYFSETQRNKGNFPGRFSGRQFSNSRSEMNVSTLELGDSALYLCASSFLAGGVNEQFFGPGTRLTVL.

The V and J genes are TRBV28 and TRBJ2-5; possible D gene TRBD2, 5 bases. The CDR3 has 13 amino acids. V lost 7 bases and J lost 7, with 16 bases in between. Looked up from germline, CDR1 is MDHEN and CDR2 is SYDVKM. CDR3 sequence (DNA): TGTGCCAGCACCCCCGGGAACCCGGGGACCCAGTACTTC. Protein product: CASTPGNPGTQYF.

The chain carries TRBV7-6 and TRBJ2-7; possible D gene TRBD2, 6 bases. The V end was cut by 1 base, the J end by 2 bases, with 12 bases between. There are 15 residues in the CDR3. Per germline, CDR1 SGHVS and CDR2 FNYEAQ. CDR3 residues: CASSLEARGTYEQYV. CDR3 nucleotide sequence: TGTGCCAGCAGCTTAGAAGCGCGGGGTACCTACGAGCAGTACGTC.

The chain links TRBV19 to TRBJ1-3; 7 positions match TRBD1. Losses at the gene ends were 4 bases for V and 0 bases for J; bases not matched to a gene: 6. The CDR3 runs 16 residues. The germline CDR1 and CDR2 sequences are LNHDA and SQIVND (reference sequence). CDR3 region: CASSSPGTASGNTIYF. CDR3 nucleotides: TGTGCCAGTAGTAGCCCCGGGACAGCCTCTGGAAACACCATATATTTT.

The chain combines TRBV5-6 with TRBJ1-1; 10 positions agree with TRBD1. In germline, CDR1 is SGHDT, CDR2 YYEEEE. V lost 8 bases, J lost 4 bases, and 11 bases stayed unmatched. The CDR3 consists of 15 residues. CDR3 coding DNA: TGTGCCAGTAGGGGACAGGGGTGGTCCGGCACTGAAGCTTTCTTT. Protein: CASRGQGWSGTEAFF.

The chain couples TRBV5-1 to TRBJ2-1; 13 bases are shared with TRBD2. This CDR3 is 14 amino acids long. Germline CDR1 is SGHRS and CDR2 is YFSETQ. J was trimmed by 9 bases and V by 4 bases; bases with no gene match: 4. CDR3 region: CASSGTSGMAEQFF. In DNA, the CDR3 is TGCGCCAGCAGCGGGACTAGCGGGATGGCTGAGCAGTTCTTC.

The chain joins TRBV7-2 to TRBJ2-2; the D gene is possibly TRBD2 (6 bases). In germline, CDR1 is SGHTA, CDR2 FQGNSA. CDR3 size: 14 residues. V was clipped by 3 bases and J by 4 bases, with 9 bases between them. The CDR3 coding sequence is TGTGCCAGCAGCTTGGGGGGAGTCACCGGGGAGCTGTTTTTT. Translating it yields CASSLGGVTGELFF.

The chain joins TRBV6-1 to TRBJ2-1; 9 bases are shared with TRBD1. V lost 2 bases to trimming and J lost 7 bases; unmatched junction nucleotides: 12. This CDR3 spans 17 amino acids. The germline CDR1 and CDR2 sequences are MNHNS and SASEGT. This CDR3 reads CASSEWYGDRARNEQFF. CDR3 bases: TGTGCCAGCAGTGAATGGTATGGGGACAGGGCCCGAAATGAGCAGTTCTTC.

The chain couples TRBV4-3 to TRBJ2-5; a weak D match, TRBD2 (6 bases). The V end was cut by 0 bases, the J end by 5 bases, with 7 bases between. Germline lookup yields CDR1 LGHNA and CDR2 YSLEER. CDR3 length: 13 residues. The CDR3 loop is CASSQDRGETQYF. CDR3 nucleotides: TGCGCCAGCAGCCAAGATCGGGGGGAGACCCAGTACTTC.

The V gene is TRBV29-1, the J gene TRBJ2-5; 8 bases fit TRBD2. The CDR3 consists of 12 residues. V shed 2 bases, J shed 4 bases, and the junction held 0 bases outside the gene matches. Germline CDR1 and CDR2: SQVTM and ANQGSEA. This CDR3 reads CSVELAGETQYF. The CDR3 DNA sequence: TGCAGCGTTGAACTAGCGGGAGAGACCCAGTACTTC.

The gene calls are TRBV30 and TRBJ1-5; possibly TRBD1 for D (6 bases). V was pared by 3 bases and J by 3 bases, with 15 bases between. Germline assignment: CDR1 GTSNPN and CDR2 SVGIG (reference sequence). CDR3 length: 15 residues. In DNA form, the CDR3 reads TGTGCCTGGAGCCAGACCGGACAGTTCAATCAGCCCCAGCATTTT. Protein product: CAWSQTGQFNQPQHF.

The chain joins TRBV6-5 to TRBJ1-1, with a tentative D call TRBD1 (6 bases). The CDR3 is 14 residues long. Germline loops: CDR1 MNHEY, CDR2 SVGAGI. V lost 5 bases and J lost 6, with 16 bases in between. CDR3 DNA: TGTGCCAGCAGTCAGGGGCGACGGGGAGCTGAAGCTTTCTTT. Protein: CASSQGRRGAEAFF.

The chain uses TRBV30 and TRBJ2-1; a possible D gene is TRBD2 (6 bases). CDR1 and CDR2 from the germline V gene are GTSNPN and SVGIG (reference sequence). This CDR3 spans 13 amino acids. V lost 7 bases to trimming and J lost 6 bases, with 16 bases between them. CDR3 sequence: CASERAYANEQFF. The CDR3 DNA sequence: TGTGCCTCGGAGCGGGCCTATGCCAATGAGCAGTTCTTC.